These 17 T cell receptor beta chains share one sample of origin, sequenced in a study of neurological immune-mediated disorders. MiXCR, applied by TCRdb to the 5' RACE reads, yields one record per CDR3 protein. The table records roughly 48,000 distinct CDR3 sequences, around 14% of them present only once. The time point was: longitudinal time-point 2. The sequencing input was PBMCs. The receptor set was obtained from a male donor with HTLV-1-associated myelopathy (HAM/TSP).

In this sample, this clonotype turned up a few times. As DNA, the CDR3 is TGTGCCAGCAGCTTGGGGGACACGCGCGGGGCCGGGGAGCTGTTTTTT. Translated, it gives CASSLGDTRGAGELFF. The chain links TRBV5-6 to TRBJ2-2, with D possibly called TRBD1 or TRBD2 (6 bases each). The CDR3 runs 16 residues. CDR1 is SGHDT, CDR2 YYEEEE, per germline. V lost 0 bases to trimming and J lost 6 bases, with 15 bases between them. Drawing the rest from reference TRBV5-6 and TRBJ2-2, the complete variable domain is DAGVTQSPTHLIKTRGQQVTLRCSPKSGHDTVSWYQQALGQGPQFIFQYYEEEERQRGNFPDRFSGHQFPNYSSELNVNALLLGDSALYLCASSLGDTRGAGELFFGEGSRLTVL.

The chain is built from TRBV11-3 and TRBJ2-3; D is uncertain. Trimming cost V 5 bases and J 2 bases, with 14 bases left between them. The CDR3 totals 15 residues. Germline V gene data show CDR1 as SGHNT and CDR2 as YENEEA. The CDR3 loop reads CASSGRRSNTDTQYF. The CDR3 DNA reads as TGTGCCAGCAGCGGACGACGGAGTAACACAGATACGCAGTATTTT. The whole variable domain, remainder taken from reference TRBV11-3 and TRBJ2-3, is EAGVVQSPRYKIIEKKQPVAFWCNPISGHNTLYWYLQNLGQGPELLIRYENEEAVDDSQLPKDRFSAERLKGVDSTLKIQPAELGDSAVYLCASSGRRSNTDTQYFGPGTRLTVL.

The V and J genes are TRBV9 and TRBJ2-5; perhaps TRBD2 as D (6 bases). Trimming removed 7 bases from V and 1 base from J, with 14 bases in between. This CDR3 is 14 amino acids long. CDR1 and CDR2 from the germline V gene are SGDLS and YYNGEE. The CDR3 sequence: CASATRRTQETQYF. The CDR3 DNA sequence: TGTGCCAGCGCGACTAGGAGGACCCAAGAGACCCAGTACTTC.

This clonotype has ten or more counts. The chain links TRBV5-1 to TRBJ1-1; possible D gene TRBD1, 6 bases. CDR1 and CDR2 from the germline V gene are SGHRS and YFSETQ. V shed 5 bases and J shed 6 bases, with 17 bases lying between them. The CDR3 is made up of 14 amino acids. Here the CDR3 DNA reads TGCGCCAGCAGGGAACAGGGTTCGAGTCCTGAAGCTTTCTTT. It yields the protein CASREQGSSPEAFF.

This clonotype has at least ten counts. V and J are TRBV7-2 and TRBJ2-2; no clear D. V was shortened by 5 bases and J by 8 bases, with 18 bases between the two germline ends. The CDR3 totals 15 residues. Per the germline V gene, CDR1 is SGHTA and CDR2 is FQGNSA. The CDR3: CASSQTSRLTGELFF. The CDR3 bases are TGTGCCAGCAGCCAGACAAGCCGGCTGACAGGGGAGCTGTTTTTT.

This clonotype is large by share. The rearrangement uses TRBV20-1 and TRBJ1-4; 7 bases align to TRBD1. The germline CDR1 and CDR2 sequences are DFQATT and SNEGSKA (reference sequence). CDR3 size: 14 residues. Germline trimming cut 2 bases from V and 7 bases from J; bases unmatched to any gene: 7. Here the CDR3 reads CSARLGQRTEKLFF. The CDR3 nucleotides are TGCAGTGCTAGATTGGGACAGAGGACTGAAAAACTGTTTTTT.

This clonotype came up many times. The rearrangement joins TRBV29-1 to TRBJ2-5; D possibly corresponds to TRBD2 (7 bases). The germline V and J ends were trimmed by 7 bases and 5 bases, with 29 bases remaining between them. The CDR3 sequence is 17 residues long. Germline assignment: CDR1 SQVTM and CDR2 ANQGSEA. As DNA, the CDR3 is TGCAGCGCCGCAAGGTCCCTAGCGGCTGGGAGGGGGGAGACCCAGTACTTC. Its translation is CSAARSLAAGRGETQYF.

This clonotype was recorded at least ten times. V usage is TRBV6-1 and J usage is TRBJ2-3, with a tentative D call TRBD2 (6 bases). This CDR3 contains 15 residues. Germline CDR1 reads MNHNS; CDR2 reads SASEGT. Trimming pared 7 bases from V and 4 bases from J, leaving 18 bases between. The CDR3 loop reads CASNPLLWGADTQYF. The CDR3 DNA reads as TGTGCCAGCAACCCCCTTCTCTGGGGGGCAGATACGCAGTATTTT.

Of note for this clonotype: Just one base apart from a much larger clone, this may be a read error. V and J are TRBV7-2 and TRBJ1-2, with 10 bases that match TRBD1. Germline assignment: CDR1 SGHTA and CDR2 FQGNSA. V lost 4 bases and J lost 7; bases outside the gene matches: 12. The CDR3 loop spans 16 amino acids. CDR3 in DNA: TGTGCCAGCAGCTACCGGGACAGGGGAGCGGGCTGTGGCTACACCTTC. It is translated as CASSYRDRGAGCGYTF. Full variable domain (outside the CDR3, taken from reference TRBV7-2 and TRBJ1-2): GAGVSQSPSNKVTEKGKDVELRCDPISGHTALYWYRQSLGQGLEFLIYFQGNSAPDKSGLPSDRFSAERTGGSVSTLTIQRTQQEDSAVYLCASSYRDRGAGCGYTFGSGTRLTVV.

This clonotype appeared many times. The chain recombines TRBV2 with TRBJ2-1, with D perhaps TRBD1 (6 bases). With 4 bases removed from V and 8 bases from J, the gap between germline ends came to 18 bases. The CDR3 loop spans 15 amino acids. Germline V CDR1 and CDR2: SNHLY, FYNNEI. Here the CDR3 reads CASSGRQGTLDEQFF. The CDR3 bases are TGTGCCAGCAGTGGGCGGCAGGGGACGTTAGATGAGCAGTTCTTC.

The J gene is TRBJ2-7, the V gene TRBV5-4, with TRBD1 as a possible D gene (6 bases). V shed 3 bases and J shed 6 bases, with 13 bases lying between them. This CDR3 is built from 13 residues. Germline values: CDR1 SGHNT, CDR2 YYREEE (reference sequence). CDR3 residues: CASSSLDRTEQYF. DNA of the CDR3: TGTGCCAGCAGCTCCCTAGACAGGACCGAGCAGTACTTC.

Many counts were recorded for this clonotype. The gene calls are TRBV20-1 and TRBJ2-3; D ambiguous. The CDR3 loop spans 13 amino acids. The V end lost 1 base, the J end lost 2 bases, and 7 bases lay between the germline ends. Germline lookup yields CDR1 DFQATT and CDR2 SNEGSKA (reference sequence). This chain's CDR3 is CSARVSPTDTQYF. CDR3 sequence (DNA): TGCAGTGCTAGAGTTAGCCCCACAGATACGCAGTATTTT.

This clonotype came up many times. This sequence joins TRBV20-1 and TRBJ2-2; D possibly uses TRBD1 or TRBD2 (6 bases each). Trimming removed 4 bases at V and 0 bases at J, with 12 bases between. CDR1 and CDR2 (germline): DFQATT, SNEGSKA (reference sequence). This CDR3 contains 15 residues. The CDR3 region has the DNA TGCAGTGCTACATTCGGGGGCCCGAACACCGGGGAGCTGTTTTTT. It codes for CSATFGGPNTGELFF.

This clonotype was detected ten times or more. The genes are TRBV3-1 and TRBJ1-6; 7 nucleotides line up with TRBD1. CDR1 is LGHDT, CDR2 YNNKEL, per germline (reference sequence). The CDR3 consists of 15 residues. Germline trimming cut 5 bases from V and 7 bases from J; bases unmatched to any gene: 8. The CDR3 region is CASSVTGDGNSPLHF. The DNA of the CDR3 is TGTGCCAGCAGCGTAACAGGGGACGGGAATTCACCCCTCCACTTT.

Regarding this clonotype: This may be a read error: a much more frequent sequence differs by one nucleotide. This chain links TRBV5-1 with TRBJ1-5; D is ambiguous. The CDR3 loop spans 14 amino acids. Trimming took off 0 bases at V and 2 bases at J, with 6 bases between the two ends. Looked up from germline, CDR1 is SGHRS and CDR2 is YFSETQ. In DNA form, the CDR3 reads TGCGCCAGCAGCTTGGGAACTTGCAATCAGCCCCAGCATTTT. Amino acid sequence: CASSLGTCNQPQHF.

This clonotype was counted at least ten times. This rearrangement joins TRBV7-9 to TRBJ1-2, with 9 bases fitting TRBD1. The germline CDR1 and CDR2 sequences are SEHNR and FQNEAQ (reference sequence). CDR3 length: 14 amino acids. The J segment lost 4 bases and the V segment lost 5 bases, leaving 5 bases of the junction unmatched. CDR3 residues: CASSRGQGTYGYTF. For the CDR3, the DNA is TGTGCCAGCAGCAGGGGACAGGGAACCTATGGCTACACCTTC.

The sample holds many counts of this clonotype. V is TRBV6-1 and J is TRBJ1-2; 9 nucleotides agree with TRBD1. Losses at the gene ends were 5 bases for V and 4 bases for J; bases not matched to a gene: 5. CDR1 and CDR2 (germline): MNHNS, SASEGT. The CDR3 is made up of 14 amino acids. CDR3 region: CASSRDRVIYGYTF. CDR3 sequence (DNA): TGTGCCAGCAGTAGGGACAGGGTCATCTATGGCTACACCTTC.